These 12 T cell receptor beta chains share one sample of origin, sequenced in a study of regulatory T cells in long-lasting Graves disease. Stated time point: newly diagnosed GD, antithyroid drugs for less than 3 months. The TCR library was made from RNA that had been extracted from PBMCs in TRIzol. With iRepertoire HTBI primers and Arm-PCR of CDR3 regions, TCR beta libraries were built. MiXCR, applied by TCRdb to the multiplex PCR reads, yields one record per CDR3 protein. The profile shows about 360,000 distinct CDR3 sequences, 15% to 20% of them singletons. These same records also appear under a second study, on T cells in Graves' hyperthyroidism and ophthalmopathy.

The specimen was peripheral blood mononuclear cells (PBMCs), collected at new diagnosis, from a patient treated with antithyroid drugs. All receptors come from a young woman with Graves disease.

This clonotype came up many times. This chain links TRBV18 with TRBJ1-1; 11 nucleotides line up with TRBD1. V was clipped by 3 bases and J by 5 bases; unmatched bases: 5. Germline values: CDR1 KGHSH, CDR2 LQKENI. The CDR3 has 15 amino acids. CDR3 sequence (DNA): TGTGCCAGCTCACCCGCGGGACAGGGGGGGACTGAAGCTTTCTTT. Encoded protein: CASSPAGQGGTEAFF.

Ten or more counts support this clonotype. The V and J genes are TRBV10-3 and TRBJ2-5; 8 nucleotides line up with TRBD2. With 4 bases clipped from V and 5 bases from J, the junction kept 3 bases outside the gene matches. CDR3 size: 13 residues. The germline CDR1 and CDR2 sequences are ENHRY and SYGVKD. The CDR3 DNA reads as TGTGCCATCAGTGGGACTAGCAAGGAGACCCAGTACTTC. Translated, it gives CAISGTSKETQYF.

This clonotype was observed a handful of times. The V gene is TRBV20-1, the J gene TRBJ1-2, with a weak D call TRBD1 (5 bases). V was pared by 6 bases and J by 6 bases, with 14 bases between. Germline V lookup: CDR1 DFQATT, CDR2 SNEGSKA (reference sequence). The CDR3 length is 12 residues. CDR3 DNA sequence: TGCAGTGCAGCTCTGGGGGGGAATGGCTACACCTTC. Translating it yields CSAALGGNGYTF.

The sample holds a few counts of this clonotype. The rearrangement links TRBV29-1 to TRBJ1-2, with D unresolved. V lost 4 bases and J lost 0, with 12 bases in between. The germline gives CDR1 SQVTM, CDR2 ANQGSEA. The CDR3 runs 14 residues. The CDR3 spells CSVVGILTNYGYTF. The CDR3 DNA sequence: TGCAGCGTTGTTGGCATCCTAACTAACTATGGCTACACCTTC. Complete variable domain (other parts from reference TRBV29-1 and TRBJ1-2): SAVISQKPSRDICQRGTSLTIQCQVDSQVTMMFWYRQQPGQSLTLIATANQGSEATYESGFVIDKFPISRPNLTFSTLTVSNMSPEDSSIYLCSVVGILTNYGYTFGSGTRLTVV.

This clonotype came up many times. The chain recombines TRBV10-3 with TRBJ2-1; TRBD2 matches at 11 bases. J lost 5 bases, V lost 2 bases, and 2 bases had no gene match. This CDR3 contains 15 residues. Germline CDR1 and CDR2: ENHRY and SYGVKD. CDR3 DNA: TGTGCCATCAGTGAGGGACTAGCGGGCAACAATGAGCAGTTCTTC. Translated, it gives CAISEGLAGNNEQFF.

Turning to this clonotype: This may be a read error, as it is one base from a much larger clone. Given the absence of the conserved phenylalanine or tryptophan at the CDR3 end, a read error is likely. V gene TRBV7-9 combines with J gene TRBJ1-1, with D perhaps TRBD1 (5 bases). V was pared by 8 bases and J by 4 bases, with 14 bases between. This CDR3 spans 13 amino acids. Germline lookup yields CDR1 SEHNR and CDR2 FQNEAQ (reference sequence). The CDR3 DNA reads as TGTGCCAGCTCCTGGGGGGATATCACTGAAGCTTTCTCT. This gives the protein CASSWGDITEAFS.

The chain has TRBV28 and TRBJ2-3, with TRBD2 matching over 8 bases. Trimming cost V 2 bases and J 2 bases; bases outside gene matches: 3. Per germline, CDR1 MDHEN and CDR2 SYDVKM. The CDR3 extends over 15 amino acids. The CDR3, as DNA: TGTGCCAGCAGTTTAATAGCGGGGTTCACAGATACGCAGTATTTT. Amino acids: CASSLIAGFTDTQYF. The variable domain in full, with the rest retrieved from reference TRBV28 and TRBJ2-3, is DVKVTQSSRYLVKRTGEKVFLECVQDMDHENMFWYRQDPGLGLRLIYFSYDVKMKEKGDIPEGYSVSREKKERFSLILESASTNQTSMYLCASSLIAGFTDTQYFGPGTRLTVL.

This clonotype has ten or more counts. The chain couples TRBV5-1 to TRBJ1-5; D remains unclear. V was pared by 5 bases and J by 2 bases, with 8 bases between. Germline lookup yields CDR1 SGHRS and CDR2 YFSETQ. CDR3 length: 13 residues. The CDR3 sequence: CASRAEGNQPQHF. The CDR3 bases are TGCGCCAGCAGGGCCGAGGGCAATCAGCCCCAGCATTTT.

This clonotype has ten or more counts. This sequence joins TRBV20-1 and TRBJ1-5; 11 positions match TRBD1. This CDR3 is built from 15 residues. Per the germline V gene, CDR1 is DFQATT and CDR2 is SNEGSKA (reference sequence). The junction had 1 base not matched to a gene; V was cut back by 2 bases and J by 1 base. The CDR3 protein is CSARRDRGSNQPQHF. Here the CDR3 DNA reads TGCAGTGCTAGACGGGACAGGGGGAGCAATCAGCCCCAGCATTTT.

This clonotype was found a few times. This chain connects TRBV19 to TRBJ2-7; the D gene is possibly TRBD2 (6 bases). Germline loops: CDR1 LNHDA, CDR2 SQIVND (reference sequence). Trimming shortened V by 4 bases and J by 3 bases, and 10 bases separated the two germline ends. This CDR3 has 13 residues. CDR3 region: CASSRLGNYEQYF. The CDR3 DNA reads TGTGCCAGTAGTAGACTAGGGAACTACGAGCAGTACTTC.

This clonotype was observed many times. The CDR3 DNA follows: TGTGCCAGCAGTTACCCCCCGGGACTAGCGGGAACCGGGGAGCTGTTTTTT. This gives the protein CASSYPPGLAGTGELFF. The chain uses TRBV6-5 and TRBJ2-2; 13 bases are shared with TRBD2. Germline V gene data show CDR1 as MNHEY and CDR2 as SVGAGI. V lost 2 bases, J lost 5 bases, and 5 bases stayed unmatched. The CDR3 consists of 17 residues.

Regarding this clonotype: A much larger clone differs by one base, so this may be a read error. The chain uses TRBV5-1 and TRBJ1-4, with 7 bases aligning to TRBD1. The CDR3 runs 15 residues. Germline CDR1 is SGHRS and CDR2 is YFSETQ. CDR3 DNA: TGCGCCAGCAGCTCGACGGGGCAGGGGGATGAAAGACTGTTTTTT. It is translated as CASSSTGQGDERLFF.